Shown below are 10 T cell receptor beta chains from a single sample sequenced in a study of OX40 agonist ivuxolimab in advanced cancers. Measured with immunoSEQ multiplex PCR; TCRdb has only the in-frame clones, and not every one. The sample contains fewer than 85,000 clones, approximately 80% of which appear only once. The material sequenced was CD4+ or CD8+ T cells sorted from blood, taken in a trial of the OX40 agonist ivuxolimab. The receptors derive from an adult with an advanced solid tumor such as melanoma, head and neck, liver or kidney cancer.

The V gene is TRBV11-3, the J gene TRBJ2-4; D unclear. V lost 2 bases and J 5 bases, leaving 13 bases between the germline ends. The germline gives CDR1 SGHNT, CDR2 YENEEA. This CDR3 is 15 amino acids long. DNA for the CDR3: TGTGCCAGCAGCTTATACGGGTCGGCGGAAAACATTCAGTACTTC. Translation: CASSLYGSAENIQYF.

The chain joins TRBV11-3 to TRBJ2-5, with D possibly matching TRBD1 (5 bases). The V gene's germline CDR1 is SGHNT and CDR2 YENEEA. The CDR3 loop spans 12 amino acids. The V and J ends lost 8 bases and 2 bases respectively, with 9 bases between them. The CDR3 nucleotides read TGTGCCAGCGGTAGGGGTCAAGAGACCCAGTACTTC. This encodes CASGRGQETQYF.

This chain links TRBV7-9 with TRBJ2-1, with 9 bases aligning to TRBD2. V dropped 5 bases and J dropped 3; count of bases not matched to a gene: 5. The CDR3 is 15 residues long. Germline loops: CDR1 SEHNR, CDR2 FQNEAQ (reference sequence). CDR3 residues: CASSLGLARYNEQFF. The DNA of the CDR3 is TGTGCCAGCAGCCTGGGACTAGCTCGCTACAATGAGCAGTTCTTC.

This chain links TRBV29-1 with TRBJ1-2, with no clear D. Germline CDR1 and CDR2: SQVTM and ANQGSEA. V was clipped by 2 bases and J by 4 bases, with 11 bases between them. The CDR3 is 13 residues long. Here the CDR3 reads CSVEQSRFYGYTF. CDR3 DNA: TGCAGCGTTGAACAGAGTAGATTCTATGGCTACACCTTC.

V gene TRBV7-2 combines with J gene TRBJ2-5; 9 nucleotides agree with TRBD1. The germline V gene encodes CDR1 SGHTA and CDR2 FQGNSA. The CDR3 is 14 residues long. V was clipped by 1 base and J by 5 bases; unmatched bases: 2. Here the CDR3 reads CASSLGGTGETQYF. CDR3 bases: TGTGCCAGCAGCTTAGGGGGGACAGGGGAGACCCAGTACTTC.

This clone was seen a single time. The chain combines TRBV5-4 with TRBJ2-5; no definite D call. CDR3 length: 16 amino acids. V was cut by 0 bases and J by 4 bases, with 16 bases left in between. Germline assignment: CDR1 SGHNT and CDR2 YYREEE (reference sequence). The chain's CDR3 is CASSLVPLGRRETQYF. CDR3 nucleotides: TGTGCCAGCAGCTTGGTCCCCTTAGGGCGCCGAGAGACCCAGTACTTC.

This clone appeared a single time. CDR3 in amino acids: CASSRLTSGGGNEQFF. DNA for the CDR3: TGTGCCAGCAGTCGCCTCACTAGCGGAGGAGGGAATGAGCAGTTCTTC. The gene calls are TRBV2 and TRBJ2-1, with 8 nucleotides matching TRBD2. This CDR3 contains 16 residues. After removal of 5 bases from V and 7 bases from J, the junction contained 13 bases not matched to a gene. CDR1 is SNHLY, CDR2 FYNNEI, per germline.

The CDR3 spells CASSGLWYVTGAYNEQFF. The CDR3 nucleotides are TGTGCCAGCAGTGGATTGTGGTATGTGACAGGGGCTTACAATGAGCAGTTCTTC. V gene TRBV2 combines with J gene TRBJ2-1; 8 nucleotides align to TRBD1. This CDR3 comprises 18 residues. From germline, CDR1 is SNHLY and CDR2 FYNNEI. Trimming at V came to 4 bases and at J to 4 bases, leaving 15 bases not matched to a gene.

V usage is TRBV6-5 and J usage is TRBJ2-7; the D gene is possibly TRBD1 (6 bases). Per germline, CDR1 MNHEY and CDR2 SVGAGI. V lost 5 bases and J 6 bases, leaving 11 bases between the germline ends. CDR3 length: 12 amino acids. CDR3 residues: CASSGQTGEQYF. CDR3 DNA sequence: TGTGCCAGCAGTGGACAGACGGGCGAGCAGTACTTC.

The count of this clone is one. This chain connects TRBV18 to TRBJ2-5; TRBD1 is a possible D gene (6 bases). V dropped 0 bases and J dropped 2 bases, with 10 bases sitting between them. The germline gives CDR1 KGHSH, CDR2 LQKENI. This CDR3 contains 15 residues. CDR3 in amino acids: CASSPPTGPQETQYF. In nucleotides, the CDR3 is TGTGCCAGCTCACCACCAACAGGGCCACAAGAGACCCAGTACTTC.